The text below deals with one T cell receptor beta chain. This record belongs to a study of blood T cell repertoires in COVID-19. Study as a whole: Sites in the United States, Italy and Spain provided acute and convalescent COVID-19 samples. PBMCs, B-cell-depleted T cells, or T cells provided the cDNA or gDNA that made up the material.

Study processing details: Cell counts per sample came from amplifying reference gene primers. Only in-frame clones appear in the TCRdb table, and some are missing; sequencing was by immunoSEQ multiplex PCR. V, J and clone size derive from that table, while D and trimming were established from the DNA sequence. The sample holds some 170,000 clones, more than 75% seen once. Trimming stripped 6 bases from V and 4 bases from J, with 15 bases between. The germline V gene encodes CDR1 LNHDA and CDR2 SQIVND (reference sequence). The CDR3 contains 15 residues. Sequencing used peripheral blood. This TCR came from a man in his forties with acute or convalescent COVID-19. The V gene is TRBV19, the J gene TRBJ2-2, with a possible D match to TRBD2 (6 bases). The CDR3 bases are TGTGCCAGTAGACCCAACGGGGGTTCCACCGGGGAGCTGTTTTTT. This sequence encodes CASRPNGGSTGELFF.